The 27 T cell receptor beta chains presented below share a single source sample, sequenced in a study of shared clonotypes between healthy human individuals. The method was immunoSEQ multiplex PCR; TCRdb's version includes in-frame clones alone and lacks a portion of them. In the table there are 400,000 to 500,000 clones, 70% to 80% of which are singletons. The sequencing sample was made of PBMCs. The receptors come from a woman aged 35 to 49 in good health. Some clones in this sample may be carry-over from other donors' samples.

CDR3 bases: TGTGCCACCAGCAGAGGGGGGGCTTCCGCTGGCACTGAAGCTTTCTTT. This codes for CATSRGGASAGTEAFF. The chain recombines TRBV15 with TRBJ1-1; perhaps TRBD1 as D (6 bases). Trimming removed 1 base at V and 4 bases at J, with 16 bases between. CDR1 is LNHNV and CDR2 is YYDKDF in the germline V gene (reference sequence). The CDR3 has 16 residues.

V and J are TRBV23-1 and TRBJ1-5; 7 nucleotides align to TRBD1. TRBV23-1 is an open reading frame whose function is uncertain. After removal of 4 bases from V and 3 bases from J, the junction contained 3 bases not matched to a gene. CDR3 length: 14 amino acids. Here the CDR3 reads CASSLDRNNQPQHF. CDR3 nucleotides: TGCGCCAGCAGTCTGGACAGGAACAATCAGCCCCAGCATTTT.

This clone has only a few counts. The chain joins TRBV6-1 to TRBJ2-7, with D possibly matching TRBD1 (6 bases). The CDR3 has 13 amino acids. Germline CDR1 is MNHNS and CDR2 is SASEGT. Deletions cut 6 bases from V and 5 bases from J, with 14 bases between. CDR3 in DNA: TGTGCCAGCAGGGCACAGGGTACCCACGAGCAGTACTTC. Encoded protein: CASRAQGTHEQYF.

The genes are TRBV6-1 and TRBJ2-7; either TRBD1 or TRBD2 may supply D (5 bases each). Per germline, CDR1 MNHNS and CDR2 SASEGT. The CDR3 extends over 14 amino acids. The V end was cut by 5 bases, the J end by 2 bases, with 13 bases between. Here the CDR3 DNA reads TGTGCCAGCAGTTTCGAGAGGGGACCCTACGAGCAGTACTTC. It translates to CASSFERGPYEQYF.

This clone was observed at least ten times. This sequence joins TRBV6-1 and TRBJ2-7; 11 bases align to TRBD1. Per the germline V gene, CDR1 is MNHNS and CDR2 is SASEGT. With V trimmed by 2 bases and J by 7 bases, 7 bases remained unmatched. The CDR3 is 15 residues long. The CDR3 bases are TGTGCCAGCAGTGAATGGACAGGGGGCGCGGGGGAGCAGTACTTC. Translating it yields CASSEWTGGAGEQYF.

The V gene is TRBV7-2, the J gene TRBJ2-3; D gene uncertain. Germline V CDR1 and CDR2: SGHTA, FQGNSA. This CDR3 has 15 residues. With 2 bases removed from V and 0 bases from J, the gap between germline ends came to 9 bases. The CDR3, as DNA: TGTGCCAGCAGCTTAACCTACGCTAGCACAGATACGCAGTATTTT. This gives the protein CASSLTYASTDTQYF.

The chain is built from TRBV10-2 and TRBJ2-1; 8 bases line up with TRBD1. The CDR3 totals 13 residues. In germline, CDR1 is WSHSY, CDR2 SAAADI. With V trimmed by 4 bases and J by 9 bases, 5 bases remained unmatched. The CDR3 region has the DNA TGCGCCAGCAGTGTGCGGACAGGGTCTGAGCAGTTCTTC. Amino acid sequence: CASSVRTGSEQFF.

The chain recombines TRBV11-2 with TRBJ2-1, with unresolved D. Germline V gives CDR1 SGHAT, CDR2 FQNNGV. Trimming removed 2 bases from V and 10 bases from J, with 6 bases in between. The CDR3 length is 11 residues. CDR3 sequence: CASSLRVEQFF. The CDR3, as DNA: TGTGCCAGCAGCTTAAGGGTAGAGCAGTTCTTC.

This sequence joins TRBV7-3 and TRBJ2-4, with D possibly TRBD2 on 6 matching bases. V was clipped by 6 bases and J by 6 bases, with 18 bases between them. CDR3 length: 15 residues. Germline V gene lookup returns CDR1 SGHTA and CDR2 FQGTGA. Written as DNA, the CDR3 is TGTGCCAGCAGTCCTCTCGGGGGACGAGGAAACATTCAGTACTTC. It translates to CASSPLGGRGNIQYF.

The V gene is TRBV7-9, the J gene TRBJ2-5; 14 bases line up with TRBD2. V lost 4 bases, J lost 5 bases, and 3 bases stayed unmatched. Germline loops: CDR1 SEHNR, CDR2 FQNEAQ (reference sequence). The CDR3 has 15 amino acids. CDR3 sequence (DNA): TGTGCCAGCAGCTCGACTAGCGGGAGGGGCGAGACCCAGTACTTC. It encodes CASSSTSGRGETQYF.

CDR3 bases: TGTGCCAGCAGTGAACGAGGGACAGAAAACTATGGCTACACCTTC. It yields the protein CASSERGTENYGYTF. V gene TRBV2 combines with J gene TRBJ1-2, with 7 bases matching TRBD1. This CDR3 has 15 residues. Germline lookup yields CDR1 SNHLY and CDR2 FYNNEI. J lost 2 bases, V lost 2 bases, and 5 bases had no gene match.

CDR3 amino acids: CASSLPFGTNSYEQYF. CDR3 nucleotide sequence: TGTGCCAGCAGCTTACCCTTCGGGACTAACTCCTACGAGCAGTACTTC. The chain has TRBV7-9 and TRBJ2-7; 7 nucleotides agree with TRBD2. The CDR3 extends over 16 amino acids. CDR1 is SEHNR and CDR2 is FQNEAQ in the germline V gene (reference sequence). Trimming at V came to 2 bases and at J to 0 bases, leaving 7 bases not matched to a gene.

Turning to this clone: A read error is the likely source, as a far larger clone sits one nucleotide away. V is TRBV29-1 and J is TRBJ1-1; 12 bases are shared with TRBD1. The CDR3 spans 13 residues. Germline CDR1 is SQVTM and CDR2 is ANQGSEA. The CDR3 nucleotides read TGCAGCGTGGGGACAGGGGGCAACACTGAAGCTCTCTTT. This codes for CSVGTGGNTEALF. Filled out from reference TRBV29-1 and TRBJ1-1, the complete variable domain reads SAVISQKPSRDICQRGTSLTIQCQVDSQVTMMFWYRQQPGQSLTLIATANQGSEATYESGFVIDKFPISRPNLTFSTLTVSNMSPEDSSIYLCSVGTGGNTEALFGQGTRLTVV.

The J gene is TRBJ2-2, the V gene TRBV28; 10 bases fit TRBD2. Germline values: CDR1 MDHEN, CDR2 SYDVKM. The CDR3 is 17 residues long. The V segment lost 4 bases and the J segment 2 bases; nucleotides outside the gene matches: 7. CDR3 protein: CASSWASGSYNTGELFF. As DNA, the CDR3 is TGTGCCAGCAGTTGGGCTAGCGGGAGCTATAACACCGGGGAGCTGTTTTTT.

This rearrangement joins TRBV29-1 to TRBJ2-7, with 7 bases identical to TRBD2. This CDR3 contains 13 residues. Germline CDR1 reads SQVTM; CDR2 reads ANQGSEA. V trimming: 6 bases; J trimming: 4 bases; junction bases outside the gene matches: 9. This CDR3 is CSVVGGLGYEQYF. CDR3 bases: TGCAGCGTGGTGGGAGGGTTGGGATACGAGCAGTACTTC.

The chain combines TRBV5-1 with TRBJ1-4, with D possibly being TRBD1 (6 bases). With 3 bases removed from V and 4 bases from J, the gap between germline ends came to 19 bases. This CDR3 is built from 17 residues. Germline CDR1 SGHRS, CDR2 YFSETQ. CDR3 loop: CASSSGTQNGGNEKLFF. The CDR3 nucleotides read TGCGCCAGCAGCTCCGGGACACAAAATGGGGGTAATGAAAAACTGTTTTTT.

The V call is TRBV30, the J call TRBJ1-3; no clear D gene. The CDR3 is made up of 13 amino acids. V shed 3 bases and J shed 7 bases, with 13 bases lying between them. Looked up from germline, CDR1 is GTSNPN and CDR2 is SVGIG (reference sequence). The CDR3 spells CAWRPGMRNTIYF. CDR3 nucleotide sequence: TGTGCCTGGAGACCCGGAATGAGGAACACCATATATTTT.

V usage is TRBV11-2 and J usage is TRBJ2-5, with 9 bases that match TRBD2. V trimming: 1 base; J trimming: 5 bases; junction bases outside the gene matches: 11. Germline V gene lookup returns CDR1 SGHAT and CDR2 FQNNGV. This CDR3 contains 17 residues. The CDR3 is CASSLGAPASGKETQYF. The CDR3 DNA is TGTGCCAGCAGCTTAGGGGCCCCCGCTAGCGGGAAGGAGACCCAGTACTTC.

CDR3 nucleotides: TGCAGCGTTGGGTGGGCGGGCGGATACGAGCAGTACTTC. Translation gives CSVGWAGGYEQYF. V gene TRBV29-1 combines with J gene TRBJ2-7, with D possibly matching TRBD2 (5 bases). The CDR3 extends over 13 amino acids. The germline V gene has CDR1 SQVTM and CDR2 ANQGSEA. The V gene lost 4 bases and the J gene lost 4 bases, with 14 bases spanning the gap.

The V call is TRBV15, the J call TRBJ2-2; D may be TRBD2 (6 bases). The CDR3 is 17 amino acids. In germline, CDR1 is LNHNV, CDR2 YYDKDF (reference sequence). Trimming took 0 bases from V and 6 from J, leaving 17 bases between them. This CDR3 is CATSRDLGARGSGELFF. CDR3 nucleotide sequence: TGTGCCACCAGCAGAGATCTTGGGGCCCGGGGGTCCGGGGAGCTGTTTTTT.

The chain uses TRBV7-9 and TRBJ2-1; 8 bases match TRBD1. With V trimmed by 5 bases and J by 7 bases, 10 bases remained unmatched. The CDR3 is 15 amino acids. Germline loops: CDR1 SEHNR, CDR2 FQNEAQ (reference sequence). The CDR3 DNA sequence: TGTGCCAGCAGCCCAGGGACAGGAGCCACAAATGAGCAGTTCTTC. The encoded protein is CASSPGTGATNEQFF.

Points on this clone: This may be a read error: a much more frequent sequence differs by one nucleotide. The chain uses TRBV7-9 and TRBJ2-7, with D possibly TRBD2 on 6 matching bases. The germline CDR1 and CDR2 sequences are SEHNR and FQNEAQ (reference sequence). V was trimmed by 3 bases and J by 3 bases, leaving 15 bases between them. This CDR3 comprises 15 residues. The CDR3 DNA sequence: TGTGCCAGCAGCTTCGCTAGCGCCTATTTCTACGAGCAGTACTTC. Its protein is CASSFASAYFYEQYF.

Turning to this clone: Other DNA sequences of this sample code for an identical CDR3. The gene calls are TRBV6-6 and TRBJ1-1, with D hard to call. V shed 0 bases and J shed 5 bases, with 4 bases lying between them. Germline assignment: CDR1 MNHNY and CDR2 SVGAGI (reference sequence). This CDR3 has 12 amino acids. The CDR3 DNA is TGTGCCAGCAGTTACTCGACTACTGAAGCTTTCTTT. The encoded protein is CASSYSTTEAFF.

J is TRBJ1-2 and V is TRBV30, with 8 bases aligning to TRBD1. Germline CDR1 GTSNPN, CDR2 SVGIG (reference sequence). V shed 6 bases, J shed 4 bases, and the junction held 1 base outside the gene matches. The CDR3 consists of 11 residues. DNA of the CDR3: TGTGCCTGTGACAGGGGCTATGGCTACACCTTC. Translating it yields CACDRGYGYTF.

This clone was observed once. The V and J genes are TRBV7-8 and TRBJ1-6; D unresolved. From germline, CDR1 is SGHVS and CDR2 FQNEAQ. The CDR3 totals 15 residues. The V gene lost 3 bases and the J gene lost 7 bases, with 13 bases spanning the gap. CDR3 residues: CASSLRRAFNSPLHF. The CDR3, as DNA: TGTGCCAGCAGCTTGCGACGTGCGTTCAATTCACCCCTCCACTTT.

This clone was seen only a few times. This chain connects TRBV28 to TRBJ1-1; 7 bases line up with TRBD1. J gave up 4 bases and V 5 bases, and 7 bases lay outside the gene matches. The CDR3 spans 14 residues. Per germline, CDR1 MDHEN and CDR2 SYDVKM. CDR3 sequence reads: CASSPSDRVTEAFF. For the CDR3, the DNA is TGTGCCAGCAGTCCCTCAGACAGGGTCACTGAAGCTTTCTTT. Variable domain in full (rest from reference TRBV28 and TRBJ1-1): DVKVTQSSRYLVKRTGEKVFLECVQDMDHENMFWYRQDPGLGLRLIYFSYDVKMKEKGDIPEGYSVSREKKERFSLILESASTNQTSMYLCASSPSDRVTEAFFGQGTRLTVV.

Of note for this clone: This likely reflects a read error, since a far larger clone is one base away. The CDR3 spells CASSGTGSGDTIYF. CDR3 in DNA: TGTGCCAGCAGCGGGACAGGCTCTGGAGACACCATATATTTT. This rearrangement joins TRBV9 to TRBJ1-3, with 7 nucleotides matching TRBD1. The CDR3 is 14 residues long. In germline, CDR1 is SGDLS, CDR2 YYNGEE.